This TCR beta chain was captured in a study of CD8+ T cells in alopecia areata. The ends lost 6 bases at V and 7 bases at J; junction bases unmatched: 12. Germline V gene sequence: CDR1 MNHNS, CDR2 SASEGT. The CDR3 has 15 amino acids. Only a few counts were recorded for this clone. No antigen is known for it. The study's findings and limits: Affected lesional scalp, above all in alopecia totalis/universalis, was more clonal than normal scalp.

Described treatment: oral pan-JAK inhibitor, 5-10 mg twice daily. RNA was isolated and reverse transcribed to cDNA, the sequencing template. Some clones are missing from TCRdb's copy, which holds only in-frame ones; the method was immunoSEQ multiplex PCR. Found here are about 42,000 clones, 92% of them singletons; the top ten hold around 18%. The input for sequencing was CD8+ T cells sorted from blood, taken at week 24, from a patient treated with tofacitinib. The TCR sequence derives from a human donor with alopecia areata. The rearrangement joins TRBV6-1 to TRBJ2-1; 7 bases match TRBD1. Here the CDR3 DNA reads TGTGCCAGCAGCGTAAAGGCGACAGGGTCGAATGAGCAGTTCTTC. Its translation is CASSVKATGSNEQFF.